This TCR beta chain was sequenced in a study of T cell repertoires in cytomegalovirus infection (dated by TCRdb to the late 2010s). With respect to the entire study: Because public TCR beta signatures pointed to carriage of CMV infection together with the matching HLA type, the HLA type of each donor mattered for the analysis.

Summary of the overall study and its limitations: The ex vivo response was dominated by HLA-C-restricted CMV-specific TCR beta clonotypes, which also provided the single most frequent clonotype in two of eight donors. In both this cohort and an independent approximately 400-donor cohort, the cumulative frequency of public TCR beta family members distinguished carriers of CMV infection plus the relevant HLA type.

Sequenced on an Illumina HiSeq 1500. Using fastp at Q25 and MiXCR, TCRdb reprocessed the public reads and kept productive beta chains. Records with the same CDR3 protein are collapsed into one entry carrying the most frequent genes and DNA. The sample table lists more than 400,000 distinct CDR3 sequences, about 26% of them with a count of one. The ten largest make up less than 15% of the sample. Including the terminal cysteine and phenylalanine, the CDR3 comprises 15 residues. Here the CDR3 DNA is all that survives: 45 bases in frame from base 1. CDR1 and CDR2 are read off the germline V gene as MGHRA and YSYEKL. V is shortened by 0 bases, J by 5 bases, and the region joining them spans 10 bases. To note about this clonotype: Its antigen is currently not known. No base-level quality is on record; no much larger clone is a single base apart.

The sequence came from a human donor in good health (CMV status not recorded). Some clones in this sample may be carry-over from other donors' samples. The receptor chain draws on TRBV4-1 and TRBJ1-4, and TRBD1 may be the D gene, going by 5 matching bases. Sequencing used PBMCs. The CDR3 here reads CASSQDGTANEKLFF. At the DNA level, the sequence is TGCGCCAGCAGCCAAGACGGGACCGCAAATGAAAAACTGTTTTTT.